This TCR beta chain was identified during a study of identical twins. TCRdb analysed the 5' RACE reads with MiXCR anew, one entry per CDR3 protein. The sample lists about 730,000 distinct CDR3 sequences; less than 25% were seen once. This clonotype came up a few times. No antigen is known for it. From germline, CDR1 is SGHDN and CDR2 FVKESK. This CDR3 is 13 amino acids long. With 4 bases removed from V and 5 bases from J, the gap between germline ends came to 11 bases. General study findings and limits: Excess twin sharing in beta out-of-frame sequences was weaker.

Separately, the same data were catalogued under a study of T cells expressing NK-cell markers. That report notes: There were seven HCMV-seropositive donors and one seronegative donor among the eight sequenced. Sorting was restricted to alpha-beta TCR T cells by an anti-gamma-delta TCR antibody in several experiments. These same clonotypes (in several donors) also led the CD3+CD56-NKG2C+ fraction.

This clonotype originated in a woman aged 18-29 years in good health. The sample comprised PBMCs. V is TRBV14 and J is TRBJ1-1; D is ambiguous. The CDR3 DNA follows: TGTGCCAGCAGCCGGGCCGAAGGGACTGAAGCTTTCTTT. It translates to CASSRAEGTEAFF.